Sequencing of this T cell receptor beta chain was carried out in a study of T cell responses to AZD1222 COVID-19 vaccine. This clone was detected once. Its antigen remains unidentified. Clones were sequenced by immunoSEQ multiplex PCR, and TCRdb holds only the in-frame ones, with some missing. The data show 100,000 to 150,000 clones, with about nine tenths seen just once and around 7.2% held by the top ten. Points from the study as a whole: The donor cohort was predominantly white British with a female majority, and clonal diversity may have been underestimated. Reportedly, nearly half of unique spike TCRs recognized epitopes outside B.1.351/B.1.1.7 mutations. Spike-wide vaccine-associated CD4 TCRs dominated at 160-218 and 743-854.

Germline V gene sequence: CDR1 WSHSY, CDR2 SAAADI. CDR3 size: 14 residues. Between the trimmed V and J ends, which lost 7 bases and 2 bases, there was a span of 9 bases. V is TRBV10-2 and J is TRBJ2-6, with no clear D. The source is an adult in good health. The sample consisted of peripheral blood, taken on day 0 of AZD1222 vaccination. The CDR3 is CASNAQAGANVLTF. The CDR3 DNA reads as TGCGCCAGCAACGCCCAGGCTGGGGCCAACGTCCTGACTTTC.